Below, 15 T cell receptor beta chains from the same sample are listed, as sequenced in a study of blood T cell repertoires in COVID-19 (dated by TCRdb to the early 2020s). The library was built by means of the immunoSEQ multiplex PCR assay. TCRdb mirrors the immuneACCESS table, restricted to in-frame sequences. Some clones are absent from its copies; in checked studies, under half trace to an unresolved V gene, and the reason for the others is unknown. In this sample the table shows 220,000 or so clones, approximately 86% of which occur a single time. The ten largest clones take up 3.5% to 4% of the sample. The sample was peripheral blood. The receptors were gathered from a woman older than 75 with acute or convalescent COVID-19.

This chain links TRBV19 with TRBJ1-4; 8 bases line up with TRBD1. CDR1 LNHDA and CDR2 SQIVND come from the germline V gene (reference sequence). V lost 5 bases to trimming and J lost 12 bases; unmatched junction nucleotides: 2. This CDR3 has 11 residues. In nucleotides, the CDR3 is TGTGCCAGTAGTGACAGGGGACAACTGTTTTTT. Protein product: CASSDRGQLFF. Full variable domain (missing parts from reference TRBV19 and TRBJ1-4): DGGITQSPKYLFRKEGQNVTLSCEQNLNHDAMYWYRQDPGQGLRLIYYSQIVNDFQKGDIAEGYSVSREKKESFPLTVTSAQKNPTAFYLCASSDRGQLFFGSGTQLSVL.

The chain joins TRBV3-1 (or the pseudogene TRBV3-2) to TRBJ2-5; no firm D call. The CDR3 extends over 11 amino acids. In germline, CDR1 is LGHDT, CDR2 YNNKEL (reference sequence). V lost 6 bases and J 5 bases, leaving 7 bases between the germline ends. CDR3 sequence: CASSRVETQYF. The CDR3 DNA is TGTGCCAGCAGTCGGGTGGAGACCCAGTACTTC.

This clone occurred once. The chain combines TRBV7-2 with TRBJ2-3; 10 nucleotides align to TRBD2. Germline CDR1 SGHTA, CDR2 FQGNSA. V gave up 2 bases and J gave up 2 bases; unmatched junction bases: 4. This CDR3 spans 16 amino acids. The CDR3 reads CASSLSGGANTDTQYF. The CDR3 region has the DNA TGTGCCAGCAGCTTAAGCGGGGGGGCAAACACAGATACGCAGTATTTT.

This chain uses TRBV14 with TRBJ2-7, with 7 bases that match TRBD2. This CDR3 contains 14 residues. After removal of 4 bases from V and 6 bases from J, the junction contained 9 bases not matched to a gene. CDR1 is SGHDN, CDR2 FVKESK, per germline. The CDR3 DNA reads TGTGCCAGCAGCCCGAGCGGGGACGCCCTCGAGCAGTACTTC. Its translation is CASSPSGDALEQYF.

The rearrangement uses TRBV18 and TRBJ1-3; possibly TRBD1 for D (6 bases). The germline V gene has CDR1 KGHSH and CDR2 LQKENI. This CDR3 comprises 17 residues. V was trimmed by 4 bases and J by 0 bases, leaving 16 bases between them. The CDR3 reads CASSLRTETSSGNTIYF. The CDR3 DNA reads TGTGCCAGCTCACTACGGACAGAAACCAGCTCTGGAAACACCATATATTTT.

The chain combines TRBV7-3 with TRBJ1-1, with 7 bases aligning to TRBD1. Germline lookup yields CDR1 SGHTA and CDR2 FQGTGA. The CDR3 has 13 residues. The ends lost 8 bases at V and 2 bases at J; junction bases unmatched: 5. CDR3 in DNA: TGTGCCAGCGGAACAGGGGCTAACACTGAAGCTTTCTTT. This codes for CASGTGANTEAFF.

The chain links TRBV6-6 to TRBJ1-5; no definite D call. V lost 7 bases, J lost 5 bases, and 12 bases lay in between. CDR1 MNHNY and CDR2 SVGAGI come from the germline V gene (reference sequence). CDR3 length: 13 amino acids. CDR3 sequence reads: CASNTWGDQPQHF. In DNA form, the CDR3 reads TGTGCCAGCAATACATGGGGAGATCAGCCCCAGCATTTT.

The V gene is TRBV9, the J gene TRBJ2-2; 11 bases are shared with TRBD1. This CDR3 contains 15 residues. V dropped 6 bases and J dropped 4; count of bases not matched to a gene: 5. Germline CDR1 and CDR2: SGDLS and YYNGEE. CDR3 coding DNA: TGTGCCAGCACCGCCGGGACAGGGGGCACCGGGGAGCTGTTTTTT. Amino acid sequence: CASTAGTGGTGELFF.

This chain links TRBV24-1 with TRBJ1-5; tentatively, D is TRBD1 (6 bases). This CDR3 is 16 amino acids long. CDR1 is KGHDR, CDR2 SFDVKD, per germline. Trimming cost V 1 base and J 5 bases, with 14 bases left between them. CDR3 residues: CATSDFQGKVYQPQHF. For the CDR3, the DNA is TGTGCCACCAGTGATTTTCAGGGGAAGGTTTATCAGCCCCAGCATTTT.

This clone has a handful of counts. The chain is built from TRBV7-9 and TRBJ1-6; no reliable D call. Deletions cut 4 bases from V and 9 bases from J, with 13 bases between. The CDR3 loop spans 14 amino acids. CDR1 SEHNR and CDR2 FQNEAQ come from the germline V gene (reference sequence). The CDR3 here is CASSSGFLGSPLHF. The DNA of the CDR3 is TGTGCCAGCAGCTCCGGGTTCCTGGGTTCACCCCTCCACTTT.

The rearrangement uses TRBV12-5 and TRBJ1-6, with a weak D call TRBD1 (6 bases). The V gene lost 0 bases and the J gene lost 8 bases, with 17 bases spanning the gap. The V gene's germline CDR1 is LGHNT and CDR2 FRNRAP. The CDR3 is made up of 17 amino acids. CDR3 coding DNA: TGTGCTAGTGGTTTGGTCCCTTTCGACAGGACTTATTCACCCCTCCACTTT. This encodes CASGLVPFDRTYSPLHF.

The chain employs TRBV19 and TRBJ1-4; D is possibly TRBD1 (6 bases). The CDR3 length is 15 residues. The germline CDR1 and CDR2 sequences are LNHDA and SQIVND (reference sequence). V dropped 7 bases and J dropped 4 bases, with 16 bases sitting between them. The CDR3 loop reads CASTPRGIGNEKLFF. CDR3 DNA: TGTGCCAGTACTCCGAGGGGGATCGGTAATGAAAAACTGTTTTTT.

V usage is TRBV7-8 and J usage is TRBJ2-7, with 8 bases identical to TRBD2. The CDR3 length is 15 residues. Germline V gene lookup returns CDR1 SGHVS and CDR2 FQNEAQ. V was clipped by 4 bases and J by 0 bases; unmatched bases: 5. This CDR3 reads CASSSRGGISYEQYF. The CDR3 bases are TGTGCCAGCAGCTCCCGCGGGGGGATCTCCTACGAGCAGTACTTC.

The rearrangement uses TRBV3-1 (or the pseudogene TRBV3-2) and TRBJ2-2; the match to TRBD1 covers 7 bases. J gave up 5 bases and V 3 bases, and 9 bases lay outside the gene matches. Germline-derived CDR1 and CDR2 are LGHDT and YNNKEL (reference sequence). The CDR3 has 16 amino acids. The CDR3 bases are TGTGCCAGCAGCCACAACAGGGGAATTGGAACCGGGGAGCTGTTTTTT. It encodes CASSHNRGIGTGELFF.

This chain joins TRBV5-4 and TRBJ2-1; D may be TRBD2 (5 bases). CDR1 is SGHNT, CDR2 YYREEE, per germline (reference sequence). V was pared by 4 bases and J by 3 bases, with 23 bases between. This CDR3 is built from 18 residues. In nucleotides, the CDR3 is TGTGCCAGCAGCCCTAGGGCAGGAGGCGTCAGTAACTACAATGAGCAGTTCTTC. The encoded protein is CASSPRAGGVSNYNEQFF.